Shown below are 18 T cell receptor beta chains from a single sample sequenced in a study of T cells after yellow fever vaccination. One entry per CDR3 protein, called by TCRdb with MiXCR from the 5' RACE reads. The sample carries around 230,000 distinct CDR3 sequences, more than 6.5% recorded once. The sample in question was CD4+ T cells sorted from PBMCs, obtained on the day of the yellow fever booster vaccination. The receptors here all came from a man aged 25 to 45 who received the YFV17D yellow fever vaccine.

This sequence joins TRBV7-9 and TRBJ1-4; no definite D call. V was clipped by 2 bases and J by 0 bases, with 7 bases between them. Germline V CDR1 and CDR2: SEHNR, FQNEAQ (reference sequence). CDR3 length: 15 residues. CDR3 in DNA: TGTGCCAGCAGCTTAAGACGGACAACTAATGAAAAACTGTTTTTT. It encodes CASSLRRTTNEKLFF.

A few counts support this clonotype. The V gene is TRBV5-5, the J gene TRBJ2-1, with 8 bases that match TRBD2. The CDR3 loop spans 16 amino acids. CDR1 and CDR2 from the germline V gene are SGHKS and YYEKEE (reference sequence). V was clipped by 0 bases and J by 4 bases; unmatched bases: 6. This CDR3 reads CASSLEPTGGYNEQFF. CDR3 DNA sequence: TGTGCCAGCAGCTTGGAACCCACGGGAGGGTACAATGAGCAGTTCTTC.

The table lists this clonotype with many counts. The genes are TRBV7-7 and TRBJ2-1; D gene unclear. The CDR3 spans 15 residues. Germline CDR1 SSHAT, CDR2 FNYEAQ (reference sequence). The V gene lost 4 bases and the J gene lost 4 bases, with 14 bases spanning the gap. The CDR3 DNA sequence: TGTGCCAGCAGCTCAAGCACAGCGTCTTACAATGAGCAGTTCTTC. It translates to CASSSSTASYNEQFF.

In its sample, this clonotype was seen a few times. The genes are TRBV5-1 and TRBJ2-3; 10 bases agree with TRBD1. Germline V gene sequence: CDR1 SGHRS, CDR2 YFSETQ. V shed 3 bases and J 10 bases; nucleotides not matched to a gene: 11. The CDR3 has 15 amino acids. CDR3 nucleotide sequence: TGCGCCAGCAGCTCCGGGACAGGGGCTGGCCGGGCGCAGTATTTT. It encodes CASSSGTGAGRAQYF.

The chain links TRBV7-2 to TRBJ1-5; D is possibly TRBD1 (6 bases). Germline-derived CDR1 and CDR2 are SGHTA and FQGNSA. V was pared by 1 base and J by 7 bases, with 14 bases between. The CDR3 spans 15 residues. CDR3 nucleotide sequence: TGTGCCAGCAGCTTAGGGGGGCGCGTAGAGCAGCCCCAGCATTTT. It yields the protein CASSLGGRVEQPQHF.

This sequence joins TRBV29-1 and TRBJ2-1; TRBD2 is a possible D gene (7 bases). Germline V gene sequence: CDR1 SQVTM, CDR2 ANQGSEA. V was cut by 8 bases and J by 4 bases, with 18 bases left in between. CDR3 length: 14 amino acids. The CDR3 sequence: CSTKGGLLYNEQFF. In DNA form, the CDR3 reads TGCAGCACTAAAGGGGGACTACTTTACAATGAGCAGTTCTTC.

The rearrangement uses TRBV20-1 and TRBJ2-3; 12 nucleotides match TRBD2. Trimming took 6 bases from V and 5 from J; bases not matched to a gene: 21. Germline V CDR1 and CDR2: DFQATT, SNEGSKA (reference sequence). This CDR3 is 19 amino acids long. The CDR3: CSAAAPRASGRAMLDTQYF. The CDR3 coding sequence is TGCAGTGCAGCCGCCCCTAGGGCTAGCGGGAGGGCCATGTTAGATACGCAGTATTTT.

V is TRBV5-1 and J is TRBJ2-5; D remains ambiguous. Between the trimmed V and J ends, which lost 5 bases and 5 bases, there was a span of 10 bases. The CDR3 covers 12 residues. Germline-derived CDR1 and CDR2 are SGHRS and YFSETQ. In DNA form, the CDR3 reads TGCGCCAGCAGGGATCTTTCCGAGACCCAGTACTTC. This translates into CASRDLSETQYF.

This clonotype was counted many times. The CDR3 region is CASSPSEETQYF. The CDR3 DNA reads as TGTGCCAGCAGTCCTTCGGAGGAGACCCAGTACTTC. V usage is TRBV12-3 or TRBV12-4 and J usage is TRBJ2-5, with no clear D. The CDR3 sequence is 12 residues long. Trimming left V 5 bases short and J 5 bases short, with 9 bases between.

The chain employs TRBV5-5 and TRBJ1-5; D is unclear. In germline, CDR1 is SGHKS, CDR2 YYEKEE (reference sequence). The V gene lost 0 bases and the J gene lost 2 bases, with 9 bases spanning the gap. The CDR3 sequence is 15 residues long. The CDR3 sequence is CASSLAGRGNQPQHF. For the CDR3, the DNA is TGTGCCAGCAGCTTGGCCGGTAGAGGCAATCAGCCCCAGCATTTT.

The chain is built from TRBV6-5 and TRBJ1-6; perhaps TRBD1 as D (6 bases). V dropped 3 bases and J dropped 14 bases, with 14 bases sitting between them. Germline lookup yields CDR1 MNHEY and CDR2 SVGAGI. This CDR3 is 13 amino acids long. CDR3 region: CASSYGGRISLHF. CDR3 DNA sequence: TGTGCCAGCAGTTATGGGGGCAGGATATCCCTCCACTTT.

This clonotype was recorded many times. V usage is TRBV5-1 and J usage is TRBJ2-2; a possible D gene is TRBD2 (6 bases). CDR1 is SGHRS and CDR2 is YFSETQ in the germline V gene. The ends were cut back, 4 bases at V and 0 bases at J, with 7 bases in the middle. CDR3 length: 14 amino acids. The DNA for the CDR3 is TGCGCCAGCAGCGTAGCGGCGAACACCGGGGAGCTGTTTTTT. Protein: CASSVAANTGELFF. Full variable domain (remainder filled in from reference TRBV5-1 and TRBJ2-2): KAGVTQTPRYLIKTRGQQVTLSCSPISGHRSVSWYQQTPGQGLQFLFEYFSETQRNKGNFPGRFSGRQFSNSRSEMNVSTLELGDSALYLCASSVAANTGELFFGEGSRLTVL.

This chain joins TRBV6-6 and TRBJ1-5; 8 nucleotides line up with TRBD1. The CDR3 is 12 amino acids. Looked up from germline, CDR1 is MNHNY and CDR2 is SVGAGI (reference sequence). The J segment lost 7 bases and the V segment lost 9 bases, leaving 5 bases of the junction unmatched. This CDR3 is CASTDRAQPQHF. The CDR3 nucleotides are TGTGCCAGTACGGACAGGGCCCAGCCCCAGCATTTT.

This rearrangement joins TRBV5-1 to TRBJ1-4, with 8 bases that match TRBD1. The germline gives CDR1 SGHRS, CDR2 YFSETQ. The CDR3 covers 16 residues. V trimming: 3 bases; J trimming: 0 bases; junction bases outside the gene matches: 4. CDR3 residues: CASSWGDRTTNEKLFF. CDR3 nucleotides: TGCGCCAGCAGCTGGGGGGACAGGACAACTAATGAAAAACTGTTTTTT. The full variable domain, its missing parts supplied by reference TRBV5-1 and TRBJ1-4, is KAGVTQTPRYLIKTRGQQVTLSCSPISGHRSVSWYQQTPGQGLQFLFEYFSETQRNKGNFPGRFSGRQFSNSRSEMNVSTLELGDSALYLCASSWGDRTTNEKLFFGSGTQLSVL.

The V and J genes are TRBV29-1 and TRBJ2-1; no reliable D call. This CDR3 comprises 13 residues. Deletions cut 3 bases from V and 2 bases from J, with 8 bases between. Per the germline V gene, CDR1 is SQVTM and CDR2 is ANQGSEA. The chain's CDR3 is CSVDEVAYNEQFF. The CDR3 nucleotides are TGCAGCGTTGATGAGGTAGCCTACAATGAGCAGTTCTTC.

This clonotype was detected only a few times. The gene calls are TRBV15 and TRBJ2-5; 9 bases align to TRBD2. V gave up 1 base and J gave up 5 bases; unmatched junction bases: 8. Germline CDR1 and CDR2: LNHNV and YYDKDF (reference sequence). The CDR3 has 16 amino acids. Here the CDR3 reads CATSRGGGRAGETQYF. In nucleotides, the CDR3 is TGTGCCACCAGCAGAGGAGGCGGGAGGGCCGGGGAGACCCAGTACTTC.

On this clonotype itself: Possible read error: a much larger clone is one base away. The genes are TRBV10-3 and TRBJ2-3, with 10 bases identical to TRBD1. The V gene end was trimmed by 3 bases and the J gene end by 2 bases; junction bases not matched to a gene: 5. The germline V gene has CDR1 ENHRY and CDR2 SYGVKD. The CDR3 contains 16 residues. Here the CDR3 reads CAISDRDRGTTDTQYF. The CDR3 region has the DNA TGTGCCATCAGTGACCGGGACAGGGGAACCACAGATACGCAGTATTTT.

The chain is built from TRBV10-3 and TRBJ1-1; no firm D call. The V end was cut by 1 base, the J end by 1 base, with 4 bases between. The germline V gene encodes CDR1 ENHRY and CDR2 SYGVKD. The CDR3 has 13 residues. CDR3 protein: CAISEYRNTEAFF. CDR3 in DNA: TGTGCCATCAGTGAGTACAGGAACACTGAAGCTTTCTTT.